This T cell receptor (beta chain) is from a study of T cell repertoires in cytomegalovirus infection. Across the study: Use of recently identified HLA-C-restricted and well-studied HLA-B-restricted CMV epitopes was part of the study.

This clonotype showed up just a few times. Its antigen is unidentified. TCRdb re-called the reads with MiXCR, one entry per CDR3 protein. The repertoire holds about 770,000 distinct CDR3 sequences, with 25% to 30% as singletons. The sequencing here drew on cultured CD8+ T cells from PBMCs, taken from culture after CMV antigen stimulation. This receptor was taken from a human donor in good health (CMV status not recorded). Some clones in this sample may be carry-over from other donors' samples.

DNA for the CDR3: TGTGCCAGCAGCTTAGATGACAGGGCCGCTGAAAAACTGTTTTTT. It yields the protein CASSLDDRAAEKLFF. This chain connects TRBV11-2 to TRBJ1-4; TRBD1 agrees at 7 bases. J gave up 7 bases and V 0 bases, and 5 bases lay outside the gene matches. CDR3 size: 15 residues. Germline CDR1 reads SGHAT; CDR2 reads FQNNGV.